Listed below are T cell receptor beta chains from one sample, sequenced in a study of human T cells and chemical hapten exposure. TCRdb analysed the RACE reads with MiXCR anew, one entry per CDR3 protein. The sample lists about 37,000 distinct CDR3 sequences; approximately 6.3% were seen once. The material was whole blood, obtained in connection with sensitization to the hapten diphenylcyclopropenone (DPC). Receptor source: a woman aged 25 to 45 with alopecia areata. Some clones in this sample may be carry-over from other donors' samples. Both conserved end residues are part of each CDR3. D genes are given only for firm matches. Part of the rows lack a size; the others show once, few, many or a class for expanded clones.

D	J	size	V	CDR3	DNA
TRBD1	TRBJ1-1	many	TRBV5-5	CASSRGQGANPNTEAFF	TGTGCCAGCAGCCGTGGACAGGGGGCTAACCCAAACACTGAAGCTTTCTTT
.	TRBJ1-1	.	TRBV11-1	CASSPWSMNTEAFF	TGTGCCAGCAGCCCATGGAGCATGAACACTGAAGCTTTCTTT
.	TRBJ1-6	.	TRBV7-2	CASSPPKGRDNTPLHF	TGTGCCAGCAGCCCCCCCAAGGGACGGGATAATACACCCCTCCACTTT
.	TRBJ1-5	.	TRBV28	CASRFTGYSNQPQHF	TGTGCCAGCAGGTTCACAGGGTATAGCAATCAGCCCCAGCATTTT
.	TRBJ1-5	many	TRBV6-6	CASRTTYYSNQPQHF	TGTGCCAGCAGGACAACTTATTATAGCAATCAGCCCCAGCATTTT
TRBD1	TRBJ1-1	many	TRBV12-3/TRBV12-4	CASSLAGTANTEAFF	TGTGCCAGCAGTTTAGCCGGGACAGCGAACACTGAAGCTTTCTTT
.	TRBJ2-5	once	TRBV20-1	CSASGWAAQETQYF	TGCAGTGCTAGTGGGTGGGCGGCCCAAGAGACCCAGTACTTC
.	TRBJ2-3	many	TRBV29-1	CSVEVRYQPSSTDTQYF	TGCAGCGTTGAGGTCCGCTATCAACCGTCTAGCACAGATACGCAGTATTTT
.	TRBJ1-2	many	TRBV6-5	CASRGGPQFGYTF	TGTGCCAGCAGGGGCGGGCCGCAATTCGGCTACACCTTC
.	TRBJ1-6	many	TRBV7-6	CASSQDISESPLHF	TGTGCCAGCAGCCAGGACATTTCAGAGTCACCCCTCCACTTT
TRBD1	TRBJ1-6	few	TRBV4-3	CASSPGQGFDSPLHF	TGCGCCAGCAGCCCAGGACAGGGTTTCGATTCACCCCTCCACTTT
.	TRBJ2-3	few	TRBV12-3/TRBV12-4	CASSSSRQGTDTQYF	TGTGCCAGCAGTTCCTCAAGGCAGGGAACAGATACGCAGTATTTT
.	TRBJ2-7	.	TRBV5-6	CASSLVFDEQYF	TGTGCCAGCAGCTTGGTTTTCGACGAGCAGTACTTC
TRBD2	TRBJ2-3	few	TRBV6-1	CASTPTSGGADTQYF	TGTGCCAGCACCCCGACTAGCGGGGGCGCAGATACGCAGTATTTT
.	TRBJ1-5	.	TRBV28	CASSFGGVPQPQHF	TGTGCCAGCAGTTTCGGTGGCGTGCCCCAGCCCCAGCATTTT
TRBD1	TRBJ1-1	few	TRBV6-2/TRBV6-3	CASSWDRGAEAFF	TGTGCCAGCAGTTGGGACAGGGGAGCTGAAGCTTTCTTT
TRBD1	TRBJ2-1	many	TRBV19	CASSYRDSYNEQFF	TGTGCCAGTAGTTACCGGGACAGTTACAATGAGCAGTTCTTC